What follows describes a single T cell receptor (beta chain). This specimen comes from a study of blood T cell repertoires in COVID-19. This CDR3 comprises 14 residues. The ends were cut back, 6 bases at V and 1 base at J, with 10 bases in the middle. In germline, CDR1 is MDHEN, CDR2 SYDVKM. The assay was immunoSEQ multiplex PCR, and TCRdb's table has in-frame clones only and misses some. The sample lists fewer than 400,000 clones, roughly 90% occurring once. Sequenced sample: PBMCs or T cells enriched from blood (not recorded which). The genes are TRBV28 and TRBJ2-1; a possible D gene is TRBD2 (6 bases). The clonotype comes from a woman in her 30s who had recovered from COVID-19. The CDR3 nucleotides read TGTGCCAGCAGGGATCGGGGGTCCTACAATGAGCAGTTCTTC. Protein: CASRDRGSYNEQFF.